The present TCR beta chain was sequenced within a study of blood T cell repertoires in COVID-19. Study overall: Material from acute and convalescent COVID-19 was sourced from the United States, Italy and Spain. In each case, the material was cDNA or gDNA derived from T cells, B-cell-depleted T cells, or PBMCs.

V was clipped by 0 bases and J by 6 bases; unmatched bases: 6. In germline, CDR1 is SQVTM, CDR2 ANQGSEA. This CDR3 has 16 residues. Using immunoSEQ multiplex PCR, the repertoire was profiled, and TCRdb retains in-frame clones only, with some absent. Here the sample spans 150,000 to 200,000 clones, over 70% being singletons. The clonotype originates from a woman aged 55-75 years who had recovered from COVID-19. Sequencing was done on a sample of PBMCs or T cells enriched from blood (not recorded which). The J gene is TRBJ2-2, the V gene TRBV29-1, with 11 bases matching TRBD1. Here the CDR3 DNA reads TGCAGCGTTGAAGATATACGGACAGGGGGCCCCGGGGAGCTGTTTTTT. This gives the protein CSVEDIRTGGPGELFF.